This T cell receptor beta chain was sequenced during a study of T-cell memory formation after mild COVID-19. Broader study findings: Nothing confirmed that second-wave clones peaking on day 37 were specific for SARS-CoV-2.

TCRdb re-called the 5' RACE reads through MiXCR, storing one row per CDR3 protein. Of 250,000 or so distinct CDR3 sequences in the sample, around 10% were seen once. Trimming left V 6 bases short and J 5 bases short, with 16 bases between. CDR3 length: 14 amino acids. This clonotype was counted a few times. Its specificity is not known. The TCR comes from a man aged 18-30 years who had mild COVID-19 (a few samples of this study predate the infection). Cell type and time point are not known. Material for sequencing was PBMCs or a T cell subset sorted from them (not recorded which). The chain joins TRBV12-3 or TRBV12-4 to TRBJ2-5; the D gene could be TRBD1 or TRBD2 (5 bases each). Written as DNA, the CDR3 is TGTGCCAGCAGCCACCTGGGGGTTCGGGAGACCCAGTACTTC. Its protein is CASSHLGVRETQYF.